This T cell receptor beta chain was documented in a study of blood T cell repertoires in COVID-19. Study information: Acute and convalescent COVID-19 samples came from the United States, Italy and Spain.

Germline V gives CDR1 SGHNT, CDR2 YYREEE (reference sequence). The CDR3 length is 13 residues. Trimming stripped 0 bases from V and 1 base from J, with 4 bases between. TCRdb keeps only in-frame clones here, not all; method: immunoSEQ multiplex PCR. The table lists 130,000 to 150,000 clones, 75% to 85% of them singletons. The sequence was obtained from a man between 60 and 75 years old with active or convalescent COVID-19. The gene calls are TRBV5-4 and TRBJ2-5; no clear D. The sequencing input was peripheral blood. The CDR3 spells CASSLVSQETQYF. DNA of the CDR3: TGTGCCAGCAGCTTGGTCAGCCAAGAGACCCAGTACTTC.